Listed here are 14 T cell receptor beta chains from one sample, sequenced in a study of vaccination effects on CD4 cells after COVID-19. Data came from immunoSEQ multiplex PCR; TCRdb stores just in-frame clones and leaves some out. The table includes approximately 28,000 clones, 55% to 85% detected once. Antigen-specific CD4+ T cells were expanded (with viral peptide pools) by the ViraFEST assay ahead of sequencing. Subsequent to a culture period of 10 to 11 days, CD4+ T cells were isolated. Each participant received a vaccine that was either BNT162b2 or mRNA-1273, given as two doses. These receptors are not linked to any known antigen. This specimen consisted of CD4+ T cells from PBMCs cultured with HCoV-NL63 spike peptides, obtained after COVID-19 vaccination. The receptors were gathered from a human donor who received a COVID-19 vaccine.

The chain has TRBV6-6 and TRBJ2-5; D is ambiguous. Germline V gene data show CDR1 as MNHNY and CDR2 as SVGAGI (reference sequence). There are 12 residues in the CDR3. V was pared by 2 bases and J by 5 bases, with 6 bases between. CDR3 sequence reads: CASSYGGETQYF. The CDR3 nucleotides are TGTGCCAGCAGTTACGGCGGCGAGACCCAGTACTTC.

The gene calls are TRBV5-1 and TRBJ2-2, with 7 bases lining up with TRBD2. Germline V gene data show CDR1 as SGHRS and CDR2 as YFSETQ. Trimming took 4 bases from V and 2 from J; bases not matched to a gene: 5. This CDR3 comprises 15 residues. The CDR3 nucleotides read TGCGCCAGCAGCCCCCAGGGACTAAACACCGGGGAGCTGTTTTTT. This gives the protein CASSPQGLNTGELFF. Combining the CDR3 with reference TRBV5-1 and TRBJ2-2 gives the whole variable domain KAGVTQTPRYLIKTRGQQVTLSCSPISGHRSVSWYQQTPGQGLQFLFEYFSETQRNKGNFPGRFSGRQFSNSRSEMNVSTLELGDSALYLCASSPQGLNTGELFFGEGSRLTVL.

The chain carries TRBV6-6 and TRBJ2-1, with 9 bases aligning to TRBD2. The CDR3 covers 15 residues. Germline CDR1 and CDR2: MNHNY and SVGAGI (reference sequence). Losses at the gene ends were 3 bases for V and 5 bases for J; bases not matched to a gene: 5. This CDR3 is CASSYVSSGNNEQFF. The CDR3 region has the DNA TGTGCCAGCAGTTATGTATCTAGCGGGAACAATGAGCAGTTCTTC.

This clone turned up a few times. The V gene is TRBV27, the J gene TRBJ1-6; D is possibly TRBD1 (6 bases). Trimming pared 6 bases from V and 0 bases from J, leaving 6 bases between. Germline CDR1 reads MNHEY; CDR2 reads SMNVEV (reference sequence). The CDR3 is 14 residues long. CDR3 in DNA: TGTGCCAGCAGGGACAGCTCCTATAATTCACCCCTCCACTTT. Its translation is CASRDSSYNSPLHF.

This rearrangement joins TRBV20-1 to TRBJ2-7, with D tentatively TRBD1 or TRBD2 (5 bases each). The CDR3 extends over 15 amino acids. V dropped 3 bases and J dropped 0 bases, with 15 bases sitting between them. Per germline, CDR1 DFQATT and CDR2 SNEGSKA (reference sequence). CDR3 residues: CSASLGRQFSYEQYF. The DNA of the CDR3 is TGCAGTGCTAGTCTGGGGAGACAGTTCTCCTACGAGCAGTACTTC.

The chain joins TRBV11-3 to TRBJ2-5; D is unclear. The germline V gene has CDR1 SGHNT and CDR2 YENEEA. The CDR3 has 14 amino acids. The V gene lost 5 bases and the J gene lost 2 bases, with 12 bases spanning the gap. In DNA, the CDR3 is TGTGCCAGCAGCGGTAGACGGATACAAGAGACCCAGTACTTC. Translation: CASSGRRIQETQYF.

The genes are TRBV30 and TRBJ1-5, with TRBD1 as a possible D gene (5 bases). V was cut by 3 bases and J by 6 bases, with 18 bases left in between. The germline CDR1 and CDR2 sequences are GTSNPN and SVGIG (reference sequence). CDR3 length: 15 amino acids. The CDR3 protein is CAWSADAGRSQPQHF. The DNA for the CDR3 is TGTGCCTGGAGCGCCGATGCAGGGCGAAGTCAGCCCCAGCATTTT. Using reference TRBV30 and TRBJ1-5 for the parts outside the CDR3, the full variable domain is SQTIHQWPATLVQPVGSPLSLECTVEGTSNPNLYWYRQAAGRGLQLLFYSVGIGQISSEVPQNLSASRPQDRQFILSSKKLLLSDSGFYLCAWSADAGRSQPQHFGDGTRLSIL.

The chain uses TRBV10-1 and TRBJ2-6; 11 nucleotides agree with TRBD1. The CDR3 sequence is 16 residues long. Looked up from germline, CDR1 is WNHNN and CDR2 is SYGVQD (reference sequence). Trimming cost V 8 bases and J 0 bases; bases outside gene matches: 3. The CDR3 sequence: CASAGQGASGANVLTF. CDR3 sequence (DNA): TGCGCCAGCGCTGGACAGGGGGCCTCTGGGGCCAACGTCCTGACTTTC.

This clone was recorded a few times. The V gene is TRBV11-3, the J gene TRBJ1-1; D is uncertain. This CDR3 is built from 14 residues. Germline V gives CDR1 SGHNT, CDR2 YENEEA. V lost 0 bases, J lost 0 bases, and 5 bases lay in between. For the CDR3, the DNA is TGTGCCAGCAGCTTAGACAGCCTGAACACTGAAGCTTTCTTT. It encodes CASSLDSLNTEAFF.

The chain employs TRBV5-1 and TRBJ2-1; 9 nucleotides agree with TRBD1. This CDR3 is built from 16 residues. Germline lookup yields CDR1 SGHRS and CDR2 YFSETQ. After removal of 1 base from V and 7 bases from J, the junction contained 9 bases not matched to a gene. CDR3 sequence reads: CASSLIHRGRENEQFF. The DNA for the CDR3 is TGCGCCAGCAGCTTGATTCACAGGGGGCGCGAGAATGAGCAGTTCTTC. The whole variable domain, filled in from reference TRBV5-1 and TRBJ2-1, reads KAGVTQTPRYLIKTRGQQVTLSCSPISGHRSVSWYQQTPGQGLQFLFEYFSETQRNKGNFPGRFSGRQFSNSRSEMNVSTLELGDSALYLCASSLIHRGRENEQFFGPGTRLTVL.

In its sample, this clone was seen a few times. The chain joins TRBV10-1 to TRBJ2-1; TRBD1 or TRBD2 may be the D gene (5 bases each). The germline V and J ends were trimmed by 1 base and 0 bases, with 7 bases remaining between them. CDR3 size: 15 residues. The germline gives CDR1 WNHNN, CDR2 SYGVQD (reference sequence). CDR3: CASSEWGSSYNEQFF. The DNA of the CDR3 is TGCGCCAGCAGTGAGTGGGGGAGCTCCTACAATGAGCAGTTCTTC.

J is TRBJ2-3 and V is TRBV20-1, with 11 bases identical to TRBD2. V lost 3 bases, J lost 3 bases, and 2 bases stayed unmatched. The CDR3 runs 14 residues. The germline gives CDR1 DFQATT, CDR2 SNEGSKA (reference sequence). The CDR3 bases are TGCAGTGCTAGTACTAGCGGGAGAACAGATACGCAGTATTTT. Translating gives CSASTSGRTDTQYF.

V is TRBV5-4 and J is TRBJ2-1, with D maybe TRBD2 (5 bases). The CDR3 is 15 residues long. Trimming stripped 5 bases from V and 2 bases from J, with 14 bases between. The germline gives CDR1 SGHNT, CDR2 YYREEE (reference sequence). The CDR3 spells CASSPEEGPYNEQFF. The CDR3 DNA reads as TGTGCCAGCAGTCCGGAAGAGGGTCCCTACAATGAGCAGTTCTTC.

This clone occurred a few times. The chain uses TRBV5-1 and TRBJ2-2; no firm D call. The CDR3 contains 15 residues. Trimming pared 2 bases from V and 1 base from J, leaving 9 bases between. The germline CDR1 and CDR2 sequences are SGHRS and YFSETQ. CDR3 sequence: CASSFRVQNTGELFF. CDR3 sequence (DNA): TGCGCCAGCAGCTTCCGGGTCCAGAACACCGGGGAGCTGTTTTTT.